This T cell receptor (beta chain) was identified in a study of blood T cell repertoires in COVID-19. The CDR3 is 15 residues long. V shed 6 bases and J shed 2 bases, with 16 bases lying between them. CDR1 is LNHDA, CDR2 SQIVND, per germline (reference sequence). The method was immunoSEQ multiplex PCR; TCRdb's version includes in-frame clones alone and lacks a portion of them. This table has around 290,000 clones, more than 70% appearing once. The chain employs TRBV19 and TRBJ1-2; TRBD1 is a possible D gene (6 bases). Sequenced sample: PBMCs or T cells enriched from blood (not recorded which). The TCR comes from a woman in her sixties or seventies in a cohort exposed to, infected with or recovered from COVID-19 (not recorded which). CDR3 loop: CASSIPGTKNYGYTF. The CDR3 DNA reads as TGTGCCAGTAGCATCCCCGGGACAAAGAACTATGGCTACACCTTC.